The 8 T cell receptor beta chains presented below share a single source sample, sequenced in a study of identical twins. Each CDR3 protein gets one entry after TCRdb re-called the 5' RACE reads with MiXCR. The sample lists some 710,000 distinct CDR3 sequences; 5.5% to 6.5% were seen once. Sequencing input: naive T cells sorted from blood. The receptors were sampled from a man younger than 35 in good health.

This clonotype was detected ten times or more. The rearrangement uses TRBV5-6 and TRBJ2-5, with a weak D call TRBD1 (6 bases). Trimming stripped 4 bases from V and 5 bases from J, with 12 bases between. The CDR3 loop spans 13 amino acids. CDR1 is SGHDT and CDR2 is YYEEEE in the germline V gene. The CDR3 is CASSDGGGETQYF. In DNA, the CDR3 is TGTGCCAGCAGCGATGGTGGGGGCGAGACCCAGTACTTC.

The J gene is TRBJ2-3, the V gene TRBV7-9; TRBD1 matches at 7 bases. Germline lookup yields CDR1 SEHNR and CDR2 FQNEAQ (reference sequence). With V trimmed by 5 bases and J by 0 bases, 8 bases remained unmatched. This CDR3 is 16 amino acids long. The DNA of the CDR3 is TGTGCCAGCAGCCCGAGGGGGCGCCCCAGCACAGATACGCAGTATTTT. As protein: CASSPRGRPSTDTQYF.

This clonotype was seen more than once but under ten times. V and J are TRBV30 and TRBJ1-5; 10 bases line up with TRBD1. CDR3 length: 15 amino acids. Germline lookup yields CDR1 GTSNPN and CDR2 SVGIG (reference sequence). Trimming at V came to 7 bases and at J to 3 bases, leaving 9 bases not matched to a gene. Written as DNA, the CDR3 is TGTGCCTTTGGGACAGGGGATTCAATCAATCAGCCCCAGCATTTT. Translating it yields CAFGTGDSINQPQHF.

This clonotype was detected many times. This chain links TRBV12-3 or TRBV12-4 with TRBJ2-2; possibly TRBD1 or TRBD2 for D (5 bases each). The CDR3 has 15 amino acids. V was shortened by 7 bases and J by 4 bases, with 16 bases between the two germline ends. In DNA form, the CDR3 reads TGTGCCAGCACCCAAACGGGGCGTCGCACCGGGGAGCTGTTTTTT. Protein: CASTQTGRRTGELFF.

The sample holds many counts of this clonotype. The V and J genes are TRBV7-8 and TRBJ2-7; D not certain. Between the trimmed V and J ends, which lost 4 bases and 2 bases, there was a span of 9 bases. This CDR3 has 13 amino acids. Germline lookup yields CDR1 SGHVS and CDR2 FQNEAQ. CDR3 residues: CASSYRRTYEQYF. The CDR3 DNA reads as TGTGCCAGCAGCTACCGGCGGACCTACGAGCAGTACTTC.

This clonotype was seen only a few times. V and J are TRBV5-1 and TRBJ2-7, with a possible D match to TRBD2 (6 bases). This CDR3 has 14 amino acids. Trimming shortened V by 3 bases and J by 6 bases, and 16 bases separated the two germline ends. Germline lookup yields CDR1 SGHRS and CDR2 YFSETQ. CDR3 loop: CASSSGTPRGEQYV. DNA for the CDR3: TGCGCCAGCAGCTCCGGGACTCCCCGGGGCGAGCAGTACGTC.

Only a few counts were recorded for this clonotype. V usage is TRBV6-5 and J usage is TRBJ1-2, with 9 bases fitting TRBD1. The CDR3 is made up of 14 amino acids. The germline V gene encodes CDR1 MNHEY and CDR2 SVGAGI. Unmatched junction bases numbered 6, after V lost 2 bases and J lost 8 bases. The CDR3 DNA reads as TGTGCCAGCAGTTACATGGGACAGGGCTCCGGCTACACCTTC. It yields the protein CASSYMGQGSGYTF.

This clonotype was picked up many times. The gene calls are TRBV20-1 and TRBJ2-3, with a weak D call TRBD2 (6 bases). V shed 3 bases and J shed 5 bases, with 15 bases lying between them. Looked up from germline, CDR1 is DFQATT and CDR2 is SNEGSKA (reference sequence). The CDR3 covers 14 residues. The CDR3 loop is CSASEVAVQDTQYF. In DNA form, the CDR3 reads TGCAGTGCTAGTGAGGTAGCGGTACAAGATACGCAGTATTTT.